Listed below are T cell receptor beta chains from one sample, sequenced in a study of beta chain features in type 1 diabetes. TCRdb's copy holds only in-frame clones and misses some; the assay was immunoSEQ multiplex PCR. The sample contains around 300,000 clones, approximately 10% of which appear only once. The specimen was naive CD4+ T cells from blood. Source of these receptors: a young woman in good health. The CDR3 runs from the conserved cysteine through the conserved F or W. The D gene is left open where the match is weak. Clone size is stated in some rows and not others, as once, few, many or a class when expanded.

few | TRBJ2-2 | TRBD2 | TRBV7-9 | TGTGCCAGCAGCTCCGGGACTAGCGGCCCCGGGGAGCTGTTTTTT | CASSSGTSGPGELFF
- | TRBJ1-5 | - | TRBV6-1 | TGTGCCAGCGAATCGGGGTGGGGGGAAGATCAGCCCCAGCATTTT | CASESGWGEDQPQHF
- | TRBJ2-5 | - | TRBV4-1 | TGCGCCAGCAGCCAAGATTGGACAGGGGATACAGCGGGAGACGGAGAGACCCAGTACTTC | CASSQDWTGDTAGDGETQYF
few | TRBJ2-7 | - | TRBV5-1 | TGCGCCAGCAGCTTGGACGGGGTCTACGAGCAGTACTTC | CASSLDGVYEQYF
- | TRBJ2-1 | TRBD1 | TRBV5-1 | TGCGCCAGCAGTCCAGACGGGACAGGGGCCCTGAGTGAGCAGTTCTTC | CASSPDGTGALSEQFF
few | TRBJ1-2 | TRBD1 | TRBV28 | TGTGCCAGCAGTTCGGGACAGGGTGACGGCGGCTACACCTTC | CASSSGQGDGGYTF
few | TRBJ2-1 | - | TRBV6-6 | TGTGCCAGCAGGACACAGTACAATGAGCAGTTCTTC | CASRTQYNEQFF
few | TRBJ1-1 | - | TRBV30 | TGTGCCTCCAAGGACCGGGGCACTGAAGCTTTCTTT | CASKDRGTEAFF
few | TRBJ2-7 | - | TRBV4-3 | TGCGCCAGCAGCCCCTATCCGGGGGATTCCTACGAGCAGTACTTC | CASSPYPGDSYEQYF
few | TRBJ2-3 | TRBD2 | TRBV4-3 | TGCGCCAGCAGCCAAGAGTTAGCGGGTTCCCACACAGATACGCAGTATTTT | CASSQELAGSHTDTQYF
few | TRBJ1-5 | - | TRBV28 | TGTGCCAGCACAGGGATACTCGGCAATCAGCCCCAGCATTTT | CASTGILGNQPQHF
- | TRBJ1-1 | TRBD1 | TRBV7-2 | TGTGCCAGCAGCGCAACGACAGGGACTGAAGCTTTCTTT | CASSATTGTEAFF
- | TRBJ2-5 | TRBD2 | TRBV10-3 | TGTGCCATCAGTGAGTCGGGACTAGCGTTGACCCAGTACTTC | CAISESGLALTQYF